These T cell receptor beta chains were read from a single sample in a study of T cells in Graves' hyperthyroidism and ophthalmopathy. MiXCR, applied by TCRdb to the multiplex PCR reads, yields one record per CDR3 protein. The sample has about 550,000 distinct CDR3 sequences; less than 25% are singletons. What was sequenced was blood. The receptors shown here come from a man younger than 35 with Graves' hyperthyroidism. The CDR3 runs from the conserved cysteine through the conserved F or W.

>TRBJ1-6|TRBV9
CASSSLSDSPLHF
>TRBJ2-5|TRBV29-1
CSVTSDQETQYF
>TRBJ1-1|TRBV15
CATSRGWMGMNTEAFF
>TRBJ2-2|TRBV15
CATSAHILSAGELFF
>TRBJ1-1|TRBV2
CASSLGREWTEAFF
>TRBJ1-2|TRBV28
CASRRDTSNYGYTF
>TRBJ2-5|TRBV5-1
CASSLAPAGREETQYF
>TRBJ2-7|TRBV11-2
CASSFLRASHEQYF
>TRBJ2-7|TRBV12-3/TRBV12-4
CASSPTDSGYEQYF
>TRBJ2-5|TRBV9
CASGWGETQYF
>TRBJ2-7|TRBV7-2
CASSLAGDQFEQYF
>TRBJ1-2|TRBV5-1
CASKGPGLNYGYTF